The source of this T cell receptor (beta chain) is a study of CD8 T cells in ankylosing spondylitis. This CDR3 has 14 amino acids. With 7 bases removed from V and 2 bases from J, the gap between germline ends came to 9 bases. Researchers built TCR beta libraries using quantitative 5'-RACE with molecular barcodes. TCRdb reprocessed the 5' RACE reads via MiXCR and lists one record per CDR3 protein. The data hold a few hundred thousand distinct CDR3 sequences, with 15% to 20% observed a single time. Findings and limits, study-wide: One TCR beta motif, made up of seven to nine highly homologous variants, appeared characteristic of ankylosing spondylitis blood. Reported data indicate significant enrichment of disease-linked clones within matched ankylosing spondylitis synovial fluid. Researchers report that disease-linked clones proved CD8+ and relatively rare in peripheral blood.

The sample holds a few counts of this clonotype. Its antigen is not identified. The rearrangement links TRBV12-3 or TRBV12-4 to TRBJ2-6, with D possibly being TRBD1 (6 bases). The sample was blood, either unsorted or a sorted T cell fraction (not recorded which). This sequence originates from a male donor with ankylosing spondylitis or in good health (not recorded which). CDR3 in amino acids: CASNSGAGANVLTF. In nucleotides, the CDR3 is TGTGCCAGCAATTCAGGGGCTGGGGCCAACGTCCTGACTTTC.